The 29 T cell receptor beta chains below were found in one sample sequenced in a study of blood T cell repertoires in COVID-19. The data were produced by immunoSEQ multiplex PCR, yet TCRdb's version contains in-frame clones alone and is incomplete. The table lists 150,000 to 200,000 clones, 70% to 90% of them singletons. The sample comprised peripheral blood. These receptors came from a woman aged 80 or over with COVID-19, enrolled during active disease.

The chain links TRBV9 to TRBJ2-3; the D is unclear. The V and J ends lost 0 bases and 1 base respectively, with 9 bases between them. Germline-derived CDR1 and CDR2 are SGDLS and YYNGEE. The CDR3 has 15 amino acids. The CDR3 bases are TGTGCCAGCAGCGTAGAGGAGATCCGCACAGATACGCAGTATTTT. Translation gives CASSVEEIRTDTQYF.

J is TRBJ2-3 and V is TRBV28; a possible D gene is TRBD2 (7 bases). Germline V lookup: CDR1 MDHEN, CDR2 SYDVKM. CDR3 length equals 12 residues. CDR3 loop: CASLGGLGTQYF. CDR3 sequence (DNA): TGTGCGAGCCTCGGGGGGCTAGGTACGCAGTATTTT.

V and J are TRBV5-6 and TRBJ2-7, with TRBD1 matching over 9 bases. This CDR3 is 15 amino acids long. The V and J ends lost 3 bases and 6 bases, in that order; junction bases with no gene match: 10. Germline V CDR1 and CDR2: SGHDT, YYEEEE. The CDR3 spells CASSWGQGRVSEQYF. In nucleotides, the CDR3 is TGTGCCAGCAGCTGGGGACAGGGAAGGGTCTCCGAGCAGTACTTC.

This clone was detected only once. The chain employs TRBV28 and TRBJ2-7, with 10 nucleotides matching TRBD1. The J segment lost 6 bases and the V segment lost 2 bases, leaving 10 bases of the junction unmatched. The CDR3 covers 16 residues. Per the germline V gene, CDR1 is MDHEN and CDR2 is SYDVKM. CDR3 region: CASSLIGTGVTVEQYF. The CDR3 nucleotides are TGTGCCAGCAGTTTAATTGGGACAGGGGTTACGGTCGAGCAGTACTTC.

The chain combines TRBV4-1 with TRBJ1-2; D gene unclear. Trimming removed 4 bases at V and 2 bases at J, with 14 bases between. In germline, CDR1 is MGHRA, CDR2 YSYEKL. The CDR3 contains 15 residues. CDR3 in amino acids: CASSPDSSRNYGYTF. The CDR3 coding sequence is TGCGCCAGCAGCCCTGATAGCAGCCGCAACTATGGCTACACCTTC.

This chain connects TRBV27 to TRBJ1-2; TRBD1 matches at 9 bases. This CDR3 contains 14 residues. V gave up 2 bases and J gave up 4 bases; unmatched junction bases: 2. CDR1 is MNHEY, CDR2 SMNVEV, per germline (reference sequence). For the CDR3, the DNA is TGTGCCAGCAGTTTAGAGGGACAGGGCTATGGCTACACCTTC. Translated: CASSLEGQGYGYTF.

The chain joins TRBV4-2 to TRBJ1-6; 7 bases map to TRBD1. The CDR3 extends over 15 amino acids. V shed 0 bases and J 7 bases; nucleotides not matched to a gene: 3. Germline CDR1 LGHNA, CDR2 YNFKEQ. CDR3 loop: CASSQETGENSPLHF. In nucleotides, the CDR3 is TGTGCCAGCAGCCAAGAAACAGGGGAGAATTCACCCCTCCACTTT.

The CDR3 is CASSPPSVAYEQYF. CDR3 nucleotide sequence: TGTGCCAGCAGCCCCCCTAGCGTCGCCTACGAGCAGTACTTC. The V gene is TRBV28, the J gene TRBJ2-7; the D gene is possibly TRBD2 (6 bases). With 6 bases removed from V and 2 bases from J, the gap between germline ends came to 14 bases. Germline V lookup: CDR1 MDHEN, CDR2 SYDVKM. CDR3 size: 14 residues.

As DNA, the CDR3 is TGTGCCAGCAGCTTTTATCACAGGGTCCATGGCTACACCTTC. It specifies CASSFYHRVHGYTF. The chain employs TRBV5-6 and TRBJ1-2, with D perhaps TRBD1 (6 bases). Germline CDR1 SGHDT, CDR2 YYEEEE. V was cut by 2 bases and J by 6 bases, with 14 bases left in between. The length of the CDR3 is 14 residues.

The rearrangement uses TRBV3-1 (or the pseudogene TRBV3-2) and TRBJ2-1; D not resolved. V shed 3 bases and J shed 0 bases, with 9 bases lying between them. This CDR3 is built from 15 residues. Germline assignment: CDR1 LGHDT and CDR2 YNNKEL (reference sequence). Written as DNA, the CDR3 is TGTGCCAGCAGCCACTACCGAAGCTCCTACAATGAGCAGTTCTTC. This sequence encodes CASSHYRSSYNEQFF.

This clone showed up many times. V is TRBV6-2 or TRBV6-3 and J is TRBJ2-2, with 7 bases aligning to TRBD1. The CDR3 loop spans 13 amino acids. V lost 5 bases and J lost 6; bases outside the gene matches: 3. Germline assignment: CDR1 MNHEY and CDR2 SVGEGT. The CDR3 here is CASSTGDAGELFF. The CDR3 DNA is TGTGCCAGCAGTACAGGGGACGCCGGGGAGCTGTTTTTT.

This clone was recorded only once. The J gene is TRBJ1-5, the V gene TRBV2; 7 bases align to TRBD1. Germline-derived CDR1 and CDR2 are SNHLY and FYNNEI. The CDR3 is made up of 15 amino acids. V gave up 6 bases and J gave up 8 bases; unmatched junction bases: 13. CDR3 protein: CASSVAQGKGEPQHF. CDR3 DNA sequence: TGTGCCAGCAGCGTTGCACAGGGGAAGGGGGAGCCCCAGCATTTT.

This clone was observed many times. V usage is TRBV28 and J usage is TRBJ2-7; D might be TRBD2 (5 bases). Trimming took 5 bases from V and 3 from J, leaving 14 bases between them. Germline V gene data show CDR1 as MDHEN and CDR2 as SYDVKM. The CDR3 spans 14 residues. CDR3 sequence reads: CASSPADLIYEQYF. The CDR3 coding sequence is TGTGCCAGCAGTCCCGCGGACTTAATCTACGAGCAGTACTTC.

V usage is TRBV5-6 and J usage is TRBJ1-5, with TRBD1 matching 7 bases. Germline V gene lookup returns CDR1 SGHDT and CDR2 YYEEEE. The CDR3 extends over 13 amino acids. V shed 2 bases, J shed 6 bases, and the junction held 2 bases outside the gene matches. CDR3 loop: CASSLQGSQPQHF. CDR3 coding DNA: TGTGCCAGCAGCTTACAGGGGTCTCAGCCCCAGCATTTT.

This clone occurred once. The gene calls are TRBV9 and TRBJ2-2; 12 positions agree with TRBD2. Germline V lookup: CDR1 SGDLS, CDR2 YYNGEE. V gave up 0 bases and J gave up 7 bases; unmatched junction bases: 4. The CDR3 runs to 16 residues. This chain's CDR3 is CASSVGLAGAGGELFF. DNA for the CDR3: TGTGCCAGCAGCGTAGGACTAGCGGGAGCGGGCGGGGAGCTGTTTTTT.

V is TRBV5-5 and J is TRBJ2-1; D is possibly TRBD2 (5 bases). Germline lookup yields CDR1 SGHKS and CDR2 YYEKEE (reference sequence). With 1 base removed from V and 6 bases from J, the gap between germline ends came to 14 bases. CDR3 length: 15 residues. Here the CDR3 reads CASSLRSSPSNEQFF. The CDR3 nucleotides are TGTGCCAGCAGCTTGCGGTCTAGCCCTTCCAATGAGCAGTTCTTC.

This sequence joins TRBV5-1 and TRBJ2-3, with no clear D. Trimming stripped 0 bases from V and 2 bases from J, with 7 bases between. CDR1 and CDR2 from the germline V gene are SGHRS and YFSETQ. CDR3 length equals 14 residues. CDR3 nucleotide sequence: TGCGCCAGCAGCTTGGGTGGCTTCACAGATACGCAGTATTTT. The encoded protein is CASSLGGFTDTQYF. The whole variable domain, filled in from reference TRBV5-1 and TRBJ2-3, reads KAGVTQTPRYLIKTRGQQVTLSCSPISGHRSVSWYQQTPGQGLQFLFEYFSETQRNKGNFPGRFSGRQFSNSRSEMNVSTLELGDSALYLCASSLGGFTDTQYFGPGTRLTVL.

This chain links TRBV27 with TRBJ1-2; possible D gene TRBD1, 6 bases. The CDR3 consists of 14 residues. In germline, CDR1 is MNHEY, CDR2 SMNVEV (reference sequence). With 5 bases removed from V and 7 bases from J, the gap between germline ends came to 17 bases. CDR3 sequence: CASSTRTGNRGYTF. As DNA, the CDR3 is TGTGCCAGCAGTACCCGAACAGGGAACCGTGGCTACACCTTC.

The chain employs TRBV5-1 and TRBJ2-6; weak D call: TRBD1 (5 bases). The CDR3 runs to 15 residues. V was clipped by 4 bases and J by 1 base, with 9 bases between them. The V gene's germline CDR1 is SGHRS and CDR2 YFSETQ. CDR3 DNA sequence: TGCGCCAGCAGCCCGGCAGGGTCTGGGGCCAACGTCCTGACTTTC. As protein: CASSPAGSGANVLTF. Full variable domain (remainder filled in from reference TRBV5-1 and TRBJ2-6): KAGVTQTPRYLIKTRGQQVTLSCSPISGHRSVSWYQQTPGQGLQFLFEYFSETQRNKGNFPGRFSGRQFSNSRSEMNVSTLELGDSALYLCASSPAGSGANVLTFGAGSRLTVL.

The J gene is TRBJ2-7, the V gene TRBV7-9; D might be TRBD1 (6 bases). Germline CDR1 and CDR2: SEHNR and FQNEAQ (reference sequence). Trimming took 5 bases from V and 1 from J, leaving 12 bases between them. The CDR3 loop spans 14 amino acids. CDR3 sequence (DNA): TGTGCCAGCAGCAGTCCCGGGACATCCTACGAGCAGTACTTC. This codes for CASSSPGTSYEQYF.

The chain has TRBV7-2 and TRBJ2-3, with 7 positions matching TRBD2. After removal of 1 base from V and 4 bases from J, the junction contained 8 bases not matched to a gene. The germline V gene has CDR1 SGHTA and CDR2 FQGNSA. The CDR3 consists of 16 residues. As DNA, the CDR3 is TGTGCCAGCAGCTTAGTGGGCGGGAGTGTTTCAGATACGCAGTATTTT. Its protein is CASSLVGGSVSDTQYF.

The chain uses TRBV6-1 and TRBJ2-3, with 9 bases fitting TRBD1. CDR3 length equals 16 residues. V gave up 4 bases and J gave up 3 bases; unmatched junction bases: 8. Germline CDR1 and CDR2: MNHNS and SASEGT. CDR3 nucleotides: TGTGCCAGCAGTGTCGGGGGACAGGGATTGACAGATACGCAGTATTTT. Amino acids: CASSVGGQGLTDTQYF.

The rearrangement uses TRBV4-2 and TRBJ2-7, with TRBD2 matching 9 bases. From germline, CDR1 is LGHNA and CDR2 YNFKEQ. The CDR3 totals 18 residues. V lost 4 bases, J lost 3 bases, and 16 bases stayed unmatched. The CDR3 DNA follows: TGTGCCAGCAGCCCCTCGGGCACTAGCGGGTTCGATAACTACGAGCAGTACTTC. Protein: CASSPSGTSGFDNYEQYF.

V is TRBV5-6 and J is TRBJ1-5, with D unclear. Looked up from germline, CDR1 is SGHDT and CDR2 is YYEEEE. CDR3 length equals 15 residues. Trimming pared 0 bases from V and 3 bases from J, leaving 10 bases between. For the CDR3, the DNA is TGTGCCAGCAGCTTGGGGCAAAGAAACAATCAGCCCCAGCATTTT. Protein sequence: CASSLGQRNNQPQHF. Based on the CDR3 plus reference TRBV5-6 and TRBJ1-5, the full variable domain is DAGVTQSPTHLIKTRGQQVTLRCSPKSGHDTVSWYQQALGQGPQFIFQYYEEEERQRGNFPDRFSGHQFPNYSSELNVNALLLGDSALYLCASSLGQRNNQPQHFGDGTRLSIL.

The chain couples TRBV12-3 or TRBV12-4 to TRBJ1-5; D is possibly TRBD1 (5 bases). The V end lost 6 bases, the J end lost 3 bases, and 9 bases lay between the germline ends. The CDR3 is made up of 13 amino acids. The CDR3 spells CASRDSHNQPQHF. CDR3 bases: TGTGCCAGCAGAGACAGCCACAATCAGCCCCAGCATTTT.

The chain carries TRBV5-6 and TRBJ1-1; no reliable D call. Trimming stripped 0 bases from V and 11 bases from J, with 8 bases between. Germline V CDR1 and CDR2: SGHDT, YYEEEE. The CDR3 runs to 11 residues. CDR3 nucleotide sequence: TGTGCCAGCAGCTTGGCCGGGTTTGCTTTCTTT. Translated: CASSLAGFAFF.

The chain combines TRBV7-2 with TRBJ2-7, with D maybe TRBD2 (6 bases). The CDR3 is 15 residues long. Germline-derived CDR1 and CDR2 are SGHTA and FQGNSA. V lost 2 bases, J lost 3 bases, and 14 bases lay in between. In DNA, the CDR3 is TGTGCCAGCAGCTTACTAGCACAGGAGGGCTACGAGCAGTACTTC. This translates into CASSLLAQEGYEQYF.

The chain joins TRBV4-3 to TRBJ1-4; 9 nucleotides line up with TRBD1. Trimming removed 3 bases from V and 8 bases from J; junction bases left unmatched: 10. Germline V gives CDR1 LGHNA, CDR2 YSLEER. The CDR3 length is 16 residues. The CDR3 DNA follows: TGCGCCAGCAGCCAGGACCACAGGGGGCGATGGGAAAAACTGTTTTTT. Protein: CASSQDHRGRWEKLFF.

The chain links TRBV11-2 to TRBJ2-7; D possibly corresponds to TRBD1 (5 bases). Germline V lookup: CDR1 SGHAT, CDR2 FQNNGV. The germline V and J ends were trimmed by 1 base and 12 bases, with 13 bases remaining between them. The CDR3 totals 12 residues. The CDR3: CASSLGGHGLYF. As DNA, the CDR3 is TGTGCCAGCAGCTTAGGAGGACACGGCCTGTACTTC.